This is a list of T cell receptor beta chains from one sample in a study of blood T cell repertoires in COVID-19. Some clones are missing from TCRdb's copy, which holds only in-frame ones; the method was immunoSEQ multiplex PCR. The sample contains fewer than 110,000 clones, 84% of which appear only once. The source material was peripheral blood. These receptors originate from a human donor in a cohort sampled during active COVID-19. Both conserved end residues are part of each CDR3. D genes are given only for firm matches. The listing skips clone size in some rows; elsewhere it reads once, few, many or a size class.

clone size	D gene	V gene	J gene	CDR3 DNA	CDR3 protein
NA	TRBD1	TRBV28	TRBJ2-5	TGTGCCAGCAGTTCGAGACAGGGGCGTCAAGAGACCCAGTACTTC	CASSSRQGRQETQYF
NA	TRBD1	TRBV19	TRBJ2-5	TGTGCCAGTAGTACCCGGGACAGACAAGAGACCCAGTACTTC	CASSTRDRQETQYF
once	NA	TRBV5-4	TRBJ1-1	TGTGCCAGCAGCTCCCCGGGCCGGACAGCGAACACTGAAGCTTTCTTT	CASSSPGRTANTEAFF
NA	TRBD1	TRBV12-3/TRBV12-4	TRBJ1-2	TGTGCCAGCAGCGACAGGGGGCTTGGCTACACCTTC	CASSDRGLGYTF
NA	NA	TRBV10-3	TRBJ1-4	TGTGCCATCAGTGAGGGCAGGATCGGTGAAAAACTGTTTTTT	CAISEGRIGEKLFF
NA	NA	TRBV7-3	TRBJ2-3	TGTGCCAGCAGCCCCCCCAGTGTCCCTAGCACAGATACGCAGTATTTT	CASSPPSVPSTDTQYF
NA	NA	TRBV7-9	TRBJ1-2	TGTGCCAGCAGCTTAGCTGGATCAGGGGATGGCTACACCTTC	CASSLAGSGDGYTF
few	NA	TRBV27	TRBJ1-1	TGTGCCAGCAGTTTTACCGGGGTGAACACTGAAGCTTTCTTT	CASSFTGVNTEAFF
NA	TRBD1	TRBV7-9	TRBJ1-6	TGTGCCAGCAGCGGAGGACAGGGGTCACCCCTCCACTTT	CASSGGQGSPLHF
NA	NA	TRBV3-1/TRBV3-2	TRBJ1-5	TGTGCCAGCAGCCAAGATGCGGGGGGCGGTCAGCCCCAGCATTTT	CASSQDAGGGQPQHF
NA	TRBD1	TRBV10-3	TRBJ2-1	TGTGCCATCAGTGAGTCGCGGACAGGGGACAAGCAGTTCTTC	CAISESRTGDKQFF
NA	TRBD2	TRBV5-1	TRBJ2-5	TGCGCCAGCAGCTTCGCTGGGAGGGTAGAGACCCAGTACTTC	CASSFAGRVETQYF
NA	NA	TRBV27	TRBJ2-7	TGTGCCAGCACGCGACGGCGGGGCTCCTACGAGCAGTACTTC	CASTRRRGSYEQYF
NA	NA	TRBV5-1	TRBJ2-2	TGCGCCAGCAGCTCTGATACAGGGAACACCGGGGAGCTGTTTTTT	CASSSDTGNTGELFF
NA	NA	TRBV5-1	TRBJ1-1	TGCGCCAGCAGCTTGGGACAGCAGAACACTGAAGCTTTCTTT	CASSLGQQNTEAFF
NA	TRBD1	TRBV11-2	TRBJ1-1	TGTGCCAGCAGCTTACAGGGGGGCAACACTGAAGCTTTCTTT	CASSLQGGNTEAFF
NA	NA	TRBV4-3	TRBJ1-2	TGCGCCAGCAGCCAAGGTTTGGGAGACCTTTACTATGGCTACACCTTC	CASSQGLGDLYYGYTF
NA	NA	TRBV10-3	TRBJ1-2	TGTGCCGCGTCGCGTGATCAGGCTGGTGGCTACACCTTC	CAASRDQAGGYTF
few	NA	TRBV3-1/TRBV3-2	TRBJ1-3	TGTGCCAGCAGCCAAGATGATATTCGTGGAGCCGGAAACACCATATATTTT	CASSQDDIRGAGNTIYF
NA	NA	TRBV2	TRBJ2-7	TGTGCCAGCCTTCTAGGGGCAGGGACTTTGCAGTACTTC	CASLLGAGTLQYF
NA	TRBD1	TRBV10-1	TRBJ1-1	TGCGCCAGCGGCCAGGGGGCTGACGCTTTCTTT	CASGQGADAFF
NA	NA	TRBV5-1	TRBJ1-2	TGCGCCAGCAGCTTGGGTGACAGCTTCTATGGCTACACCTTC	CASSLGDSFYGYTF
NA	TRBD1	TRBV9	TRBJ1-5	TGTGCCAGCAGCGCCGGCGGGACAGGGGCTCAGCCCCAGCATTTT	CASSAGGTGAQPQHF
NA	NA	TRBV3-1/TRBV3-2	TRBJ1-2	TGTGCCAGCAGCCAGGAGGGAGACTATGGCTACACCTTC	CASSQEGDYGYTF
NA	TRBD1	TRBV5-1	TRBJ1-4	TGCGCCAGCAGCTCTACAGGGGGCCTTAGGGAAAAACTGTTTTTT	CASSSTGGLREKLFF
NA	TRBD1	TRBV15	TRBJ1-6	TGTGCCACCAGCAGAGATAGGGGACAGGGTCATTCACCCCTCCACTTT	CATSRDRGQGHSPLHF
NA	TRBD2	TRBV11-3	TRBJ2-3	TGTGCCAGCAGCACCAGACTAGCGGCTAGATCAGATACGCAGTATTTT	CASSTRLAARSDTQYF
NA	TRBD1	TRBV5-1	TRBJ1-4	TGCGCCAGCAGCCTAAGTGGACAGGGTCTCACCCTTCAGTCTAATGAAAAACTGTTTTTT	CASSLSGQGLTLQSNEKLFF
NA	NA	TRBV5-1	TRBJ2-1	TGCGCCAGCAGTCCAGGGGATTTCGGCTACAATGAGCAGTTCTTC	CASSPGDFGYNEQFF
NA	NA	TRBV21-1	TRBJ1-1	TGTGCCAGCAGCACGGGGAACACTGAAGCTTTCTTT	CASSTGNTEAFF
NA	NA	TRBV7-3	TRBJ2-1	TGTGCCAGCAGCTTAATTGGGGCGGGGAACTACAATGAGCAGTTCTTC	CASSLIGAGNYNEQFF
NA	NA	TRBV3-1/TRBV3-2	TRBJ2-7	TGTGCCAGCAGCCCCACGGTTACCTACGAGCAGTACTTC	CASSPTVTYEQYF
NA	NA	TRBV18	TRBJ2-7	TGTGCCAGCTCACTGGAACAGGGGACTGGGGAGCAGTACTTC	CASSLEQGTGEQYF
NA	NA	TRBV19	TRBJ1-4	TGTGCCAGTAGTAGGATCCGGGGGGATGAAAAACTGTTTTTT	CASSRIRGDEKLFF
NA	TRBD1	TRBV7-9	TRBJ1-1	TGTGCCAGCAGCCGATCAGGGGGCACTGAAGCTTTCTTT	CASSRSGGTEAFF
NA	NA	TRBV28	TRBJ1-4	TGTGCCAGCAGCCCCAGTCCCCCCAAAAGAAATGAAAAACTGTTTTTT	CASSPSPPKRNEKLFF
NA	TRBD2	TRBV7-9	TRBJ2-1	TGTGCCAGCAGCCAGCGGACTAGCGGGTACAATGAGCAGTTCTTC	CASSQRTSGYNEQFF
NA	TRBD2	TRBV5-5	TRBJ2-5	TGTGCCAGCAGCGTCCAACTAGCGGGGTTCCGCCAAGAGACCCAGTACTTC	CASSVQLAGFRQETQYF
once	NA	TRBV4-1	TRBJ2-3	TGCGCCAGCAGCTCTGGCGGGGGCACAGATACGCAGTATTTT	CASSSGGGTDTQYF
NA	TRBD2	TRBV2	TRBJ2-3	TGTGCCAGCAGTGGAGGAGGGACTAGCGGGGGGACGCAGTATTTT	CASSGGGTSGGTQYF
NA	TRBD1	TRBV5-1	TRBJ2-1	TGCGCCAGCAGCTTGGCCGGGACAGACCCCTTCTTCCCCTACAATGAGCAGTTCTTC	CASSLAGTDPFFPYNEQFF
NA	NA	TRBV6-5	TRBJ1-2	TGTGCCAGCAGAACAGGGAGTAACTATGGCTACACCTTC	CASRTGSNYGYTF
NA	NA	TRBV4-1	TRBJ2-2	TGCGCCAGCAGCCAAGTCGGCACCGGGGAGCTGTTTTTT	CASSQVGTGELFF
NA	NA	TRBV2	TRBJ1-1	TGTGCCAGCAGTTTGGACAGGAACACTGAAGCTTTCTTT	CASSLDRNTEAFF
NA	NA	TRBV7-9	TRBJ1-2	TGTGCCAGCAGCTCGGGGGAGGGACTAAACTATGGCTACACCTTC	CASSSGEGLNYGYTF
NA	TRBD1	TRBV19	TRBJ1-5	TGTGCCAGTAGTTCCCGGACAGGGGGCGTGAGCAATCAGCCCCAGCATTTT	CASSSRTGGVSNQPQHF
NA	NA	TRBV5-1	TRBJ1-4	TGCGCCAGCAGCTTAACAGCACCCGATGAAAAACTGTTTTTT	CASSLTAPDEKLFF
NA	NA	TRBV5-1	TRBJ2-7	TGCGCCAGCAGCTTGGTTGGCGGATCCTACGAGCAGTACTTC	CASSLVGGSYEQYF
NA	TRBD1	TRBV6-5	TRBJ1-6	TGTGCCAGCAGGCAATCCGGGACAGATAATTCACCCCTCCACTTT	CASRQSGTDNSPLHF
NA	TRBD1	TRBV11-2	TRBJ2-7	TGTGCCAGCAGCTTATCCGGGACAGCCCCTGACGAGCAGTACTTC	CASSLSGTAPDEQYF
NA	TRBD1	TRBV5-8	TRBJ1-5	TGTGCCAGCAGCTTGGGGGACAGGGGGGTCAATCAGCCCCAGCATTTT	CASSLGDRGVNQPQHF
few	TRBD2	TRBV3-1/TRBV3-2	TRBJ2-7	TGTGCCAGCAGCCATGGTGGACTAGCCGGGACCGAGCAGTACTTC	CASSHGGLAGTEQYF